This paragraph covers one TCR beta chain sequence. This clonotype has more than one count but fewer than ten. The specificity of this receptor is unknown. No per-base quality is available; no much larger clone lies one base away. This entry comes from a study of regulatory T cells in long-lasting Graves disease (dated by TCRdb to the early 2020s). Study-level background: In the newly diagnosed Graves' disease group, patients had been taking antithyroid drugs for less than 3 months. Patients with persistent Graves' disease were compared with patients with newly diagnosed Graves' disease using TCR sequencing and RNA sequencing of peripheral blood. The study was registered as a clinical trial and conducted in China. A total of roughly 33 samples underwent TCR sequencing: around 13 from persistent and some 20 from newly diagnosed Graves' disease patients.

Results and caveats for the whole study, not just this receptor: The study examined only peripheral blood because the primary lesion, thyroid tissue, could not be accessed. Patients with persistent disease shared more public clonotypes (around 2,700) than newly diagnosed patients did (approximately 990). Sequencing and analysis were restricted to the TCR beta chain. The small sample size was acknowledged by the authors as a limitation that may reduce accuracy. Compared with newly diagnosed patients, persistent Graves' disease patients had lower TCR Shannon entropy and fewer highly expanded clones, which suggests clonal expansion.

The library was built by means of multiplex PCR. Sequencer: Illumina HiSeq 4000. iRepertoire HTBI primers and Arm-PCR amplification of CDR3 regions were used to construct TCR beta libraries. Before sequencing, the PCR products went through gel purification. The published analysis was carried out like this. Gene usage analysis of CDR3 amino acid clonotypes relied on the roughly 58 TRBV and around 14 TRBJ segments identified across samples. COPE and FqMerger were used to merge the filtered high-quality paired reads into contigs. Contigs were aligned with BLAST to IMGT TRBV, TRBD and TRBJ reference genes, and CDR3 was defined per IMGT. Any clonotype with a frequency above 0.1% was counted as a highly expanded clone. Shannon entropy served as the measure of repertoire diversity, while the Gini coefficient captured V-J evenness. Public clonotypes were defined as clonotypes shared by more than one individual. In-frame beta chains were kept once TCRdb had trimmed the public reads at Q25 with fastp and called clones with MiXCR. Every entry covers one CDR3 protein and lists the most common genes and DNA from its rows. These V and J calls rely on TCRdb rather than the paper's analysis. Present in this sample are some 450,000 distinct CDR3 sequences, about a sixth of which were seen just once. The leading ten clones occupy about 10% of the sample.

The time point label, read with the paper, signifies: newly diagnosed GD, antithyroid drugs for less than 3 months. For both TCR sequencing and RNA sequencing, RNA was extracted from PBMCs in TRIzol. The diagnosis of Graves' disease followed American Thyroid Association guidelines. The patients came from an endocrinology department in Xi'an, China. Each patient gave approximately 8.8 milliliters of peripheral blood, collected in an EDTA anticoagulant tube. Ficoll Paque Plus density gradient separation was used to isolate PBMCs, and no further T cell sorting was performed. RNA quality was checked with an Agilent 2100 Bioanalyzer and agarose gel, and concentration with a NanoDrop 2000. These data are also associated with another study on T cells in Graves' hyperthyroidism and ophthalmopathy. The second study, in turn, reports: Stable Graves' hyperthyroidism was defined as no progression to ophthalmopathy during 18 months of follow-up. Hyperthyroidism patients were newly diagnosed, had a disease duration of under 2 months, and were aged 18 to 65 years. Any patient with an uncontrolled infection, another autoimmune disease, pregnancy or lactation was excluded. Diagnoses were based on clinical symptoms, serum thyroxine and TRAb, thyroid ultrasound and orbital computed tomography. The TCR CDR3 was subjected to a first round of RT-PCR using the HTBI primer set and the Qiagen OneStep RT-PCR kit. Most expanded thyroid clonotypes (frequency above 0.001) were also detected in blood, suggesting blood repertoires may reflect thyroid immune responses. A 13 V-J signature model separated ophthalmopathy from stable hyperthyroidism, with around 91% sensitivity and roughly 82% specificity in cross-validation and 80%/75% in testing. In validation, the model predicted progression to ophthalmopathy a median of about 5.9 months before onset, with approximately 68% sensitivity and 72.22% specificity. To identify TCR V-J signatures that set the groups apart, the researchers used a discovery cohort of about a hundred patients, made up of under 50 with Graves' ophthalmopathy and around 58 with stable Graves' hyperthyroidism. Prospective prediction of ophthalmopathy was tested in an independent validation cohort of 18 to 20 hyperthyroidism patients and 15 to 17 patients who later progressed to ophthalmopathy. The 75 to 100 discovery patients were randomly split 7:3 into training and test sets. The study also compared thyroid tissue and blood T-cell repertoires from several Graves' hyperthyroidism patients. After sampling, hyperthyroidism patients received methimazole starting at 30 mg daily, and ophthalmopathy patients received high-dose intravenous methylprednisolone. A second multiplex PCR round built the libraries, followed by size selection and purification. The libraries were sequenced on an Illumina HiSeq2000 using paired-end 100 bp reads. SOAPnuke was used to process the raw data, with reads discarded if the reads contained adapters or uncalled bases, had a mean Phred below 15, or lacked an exact constant-primer or identifier match. COPE v1.2.5 was used to merge the high-quality paired reads, and each unique nucleotide sequence was defined as a clonotype. MiTCR v1.1 was used to align clonotypes to the IMGT TRBV, TRBD and TRBJ reference segments. Analysis was restricted to V-J combinations with a frequency above 0.0001, which covered 99.2% of repertoires. A TCS score was defined as the ratio of F50 (clonal expansion) to E x V (chaos), with BLOSUM62-based TCRdist applied between CDR3 peptides within each V-J. Welch's t-statistics and random forest reduced around 510 V-J features to roughly 13, which were used in a naive Bayes classifier (R e1071). No statistical method was used to set the sample size in advance, and investigators knew the group allocation. According to the paper, TCR Vbeta CDR3 sequencing was carried out on 135 peripheral blood samples, which came from under 50 ophthalmopathy, around 74 hyperthyroidism and roughly 17 progressor patients.

The receptor was derived from a woman aged 25 to 39 with Graves disease. Donor details come from another sample of the same person, matched by shared clones. The sequenced sample was peripheral blood mononuclear cells (PBMCs), obtained at new diagnosis, from a patient treated with antithyroid drugs.

The DNA sequence is TGTGCCAGCAGCTCAACCGGGGGTGGCTACACCTTC. This gives the protein CASSSTGGGYTF. The chain joins TRBV5-5 to TRBJ1-2; tentative D gene TRBD1, with 5 bases matching. Looking up the germline V gene (reference sequence) yields CDR1 SGHKS and CDR2 YYEKEE. The CDR3 measures 12 amino acids from cysteine to phenylalanine. The sequence is cut down to CDR3 DNA, 36 bases in frame from base 1. V is reduced by 3 bases and J by 7 bases, leaving a spacing of 10 bases between them.